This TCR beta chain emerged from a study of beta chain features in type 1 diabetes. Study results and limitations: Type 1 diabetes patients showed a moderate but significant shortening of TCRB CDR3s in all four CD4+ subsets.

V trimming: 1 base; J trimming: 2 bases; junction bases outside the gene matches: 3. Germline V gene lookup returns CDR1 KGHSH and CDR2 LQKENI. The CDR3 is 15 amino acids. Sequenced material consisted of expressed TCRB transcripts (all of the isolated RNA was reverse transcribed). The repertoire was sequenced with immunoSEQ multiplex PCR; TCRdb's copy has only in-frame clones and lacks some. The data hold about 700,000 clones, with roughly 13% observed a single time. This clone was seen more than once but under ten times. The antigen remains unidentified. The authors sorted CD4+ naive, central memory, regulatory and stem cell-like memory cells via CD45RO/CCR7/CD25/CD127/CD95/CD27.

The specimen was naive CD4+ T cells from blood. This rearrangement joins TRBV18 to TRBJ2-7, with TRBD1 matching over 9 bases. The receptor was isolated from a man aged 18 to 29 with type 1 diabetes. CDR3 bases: TGTGCCAGCTCACCACAACAGGGGGCCACCTACGAGCAGTACTTC. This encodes CASSPQQGATYEQYF.